The present T cell receptor (beta chain) was sequenced within a study of blood T cell repertoires in COVID-19. Study overall: Italy, Spain and the United States were the sources of the convalescent and acute COVID-19 samples.

Methods used by the authors: Amplified reference gene primers provided the basis for estimating nucleated cell counts. Profiled with immunoSEQ multiplex PCR; TCRdb holds only in-frame clones, not every one. V, J and clone size were drawn from that table, and D and trimming were deduced from the DNA. Here the sample spans some 110,000 clones, more than 80% being singletons. This clone has a handful of counts. Followed over time, Seattle patients had been enrolled while infection was active. Germline trimming cut 1 base from V and 2 bases from J; bases unmatched to any gene: 10. The CDR3 consists of 19 residues. The germline V gene has CDR1 LGHDT and CDR2 YNNKEL (reference sequence).

Sequenced sample: peripheral blood. The V and J genes are TRBV3-1 (or the pseudogene TRBV3-2) and TRBJ2-1; 11 positions match TRBD1. The sequence derives from a woman older than 75 with COVID-19, enrolled during active disease. The CDR3 region has the DNA TGTGCCAGCAGCCAAGCGGGGACAGGGGGATTTTCCGCCTACAATGAGCAGTTCTTC. Translating gives CASSQAGTGGFSAYNEQFF.